The 18 T cell receptor beta chains below all came from one sample that was sequenced in a study of T cell changes during pregnancy in multiple sclerosis. Sequencing used immunoSEQ multiplex PCR; TCRdb keeps in-frame clones, though not all of them. The data show about 56,000 clones, with approximately 89% seen just once and around 1.8% held by the top ten. The material was peripheral blood, obtained after pregnancy. These receptors all stem from a female donor with multiple sclerosis, enrolled in a pregnancy study.

The CDR3: CASSLNRGQETQYF. The CDR3 nucleotides are TGTGCCAGCAGCTTAAACAGGGGCCAAGAGACCCAGTACTTC. This chain connects TRBV7-8 to TRBJ2-5; TRBD1 matches at 7 bases. The J segment lost 1 base and the V segment lost 2 bases, leaving 1 base of the junction unmatched. CDR1 SGHVS and CDR2 FQNEAQ come from the germline V gene. CDR3 size: 14 residues.

This clone was seen more than once but under ten times. This rearrangement joins TRBV29-1 to TRBJ2-5; D uncertain. The CDR3 runs 12 residues. Germline assignment: CDR1 SQVTM and CDR2 ANQGSEA. Between the trimmed V and J ends, which lost 0 bases and 2 bases, there was a span of 4 bases. The CDR3 nucleotides are TGCAGCGTTGAAGACGGGCAAGAGACCCAGTACTTC. It specifies CSVEDGQETQYF.

The V gene is TRBV9, the J gene TRBJ2-1; D perhaps matches TRBD1 (5 bases). CDR1 is SGDLS, CDR2 YYNGEE, per germline. This CDR3 has 18 residues. Trimming removed 3 bases from V and 4 bases from J, with 23 bases in between. In nucleotides, the CDR3 is TGTGCCAGCAGCGGAAAAAACAGGTCTTTATTCACGTACAATGAGCAGTTCTTC. Translating it yields CASSGKNRSLFTYNEQFF.

The chain uses TRBV7-8 and TRBJ2-1; perhaps TRBD1 as D (6 bases). CDR1 is SGHVS, CDR2 FQNEAQ, per germline. This CDR3 has 13 amino acids. The V and J ends lost 6 bases and 9 bases respectively, with 15 bases between them. This CDR3 reads CASRDRGGIEQFF. The DNA of the CDR3 is TGTGCCAGCAGGGACCGAGGGGGAATTGAGCAGTTCTTC.

The DNA for the CDR3 is TGTGCCAGCAGCGGGACAGGGTCCCAAGAGACCCAGTACTTC. It codes for CASSGTGSQETQYF. The V and J genes are TRBV5-6 and TRBJ2-5, with TRBD1 matching 9 bases. The CDR3 consists of 14 residues. The V gene end was trimmed by 4 bases and the J gene end by 1 base; junction bases not matched to a gene: 2. Germline lookup yields CDR1 SGHDT and CDR2 YYEEEE.

This chain uses TRBV5-1 with TRBJ2-5; a possible D gene is TRBD1 (5 bases). Between the trimmed V and J ends, which lost 0 bases and 9 bases, there was a span of 6 bases. This CDR3 has 11 amino acids. From germline, CDR1 is SGHRS and CDR2 YFSETQ. CDR3 region: CASSLGGPQYF. In DNA, the CDR3 is TGCGCCAGCAGCTTGGGGGGCCCCCAGTACTTC.

V gene TRBV7-2 combines with J gene TRBJ2-3, with TRBD1 matching 8 bases. Germline CDR1 and CDR2: SGHTA and FQGNSA. The CDR3 length is 16 residues. V lost 5 bases and J lost 2; bases outside the gene matches: 9. The CDR3 is CASSTTNRGNTDTQYF. The CDR3, as DNA: TGTGCCAGCAGCACAACGAACAGGGGGAACACAGATACGCAGTATTTT. Full variable domain (remainder filled in from reference TRBV7-2 and TRBJ2-3): GAGVSQSPSNKVTEKGKDVELRCDPISGHTALYWYRQSLGQGLEFLIYFQGNSAPDKSGLPSDRFSAERTGGSVSTLTIQRTQQEDSAVYLCASSTTNRGNTDTQYFGPGTRLTVL.

CDR3 region: CASSFVRGASTGELFF. CDR3 nucleotide sequence: TGTGCCAGCAGCTTCGTGCGGGGGGCGAGCACCGGGGAGCTGTTTTTT. This chain connects TRBV5-4 to TRBJ2-2, with 8 bases that match TRBD2. The CDR3 contains 16 residues. Unmatched junction bases numbered 7, after V lost 2 bases and J lost 4 bases. The germline V gene encodes CDR1 SGHNT and CDR2 YYREEE (reference sequence).

The rearrangement joins TRBV11-3 to TRBJ2-1, with D possibly TRBD2 on 5 matching bases. The CDR3 has 15 residues. The V gene's germline CDR1 is SGHNT and CDR2 YENEEA. Trimming cost V 3 bases and J 4 bases, with 13 bases left between them. The CDR3 here is CASSFMGGPYNEQFF. Here the CDR3 DNA reads TGTGCCAGCAGCTTTATGGGCGGGCCGTACAATGAGCAGTTCTTC.

This chain links TRBV9 with TRBJ1-3; D gene ambiguous. This CDR3 spans 16 amino acids. Germline values: CDR1 SGDLS, CDR2 YYNGEE. V gave up 2 bases and J gave up 0 bases, with 12 bases separating them. The CDR3 spells CASSVGGSSSGNTIYF. In DNA form, the CDR3 reads TGTGCCAGCAGCGTGGGAGGGTCCAGCTCTGGAAACACCATATATTTT.

This chain uses TRBV19 with TRBJ2-6, with D possibly being TRBD1 (6 bases). This CDR3 is 17 amino acids long. The ends were cut back, 6 bases at V and 1 base at J, with 16 bases in the middle. Germline assignment: CDR1 LNHDA and CDR2 SQIVND (reference sequence). CDR3 in amino acids: CASSRQAPSSGANVLTF. CDR3 bases: TGTGCCAGTAGCAGACAGGCGCCTTCTTCTGGGGCCAACGTCCTGACTTTC.

The chain employs TRBV29-1 and TRBJ1-3, with D possibly TRBD1 on 5 matching bases. With 0 bases removed from V and 11 bases from J, the gap between germline ends came to 14 bases. The CDR3 is 13 residues long. Germline V gene sequence: CDR1 SQVTM, CDR2 ANQGSEA. Written as DNA, the CDR3 is TGCAGCGTTGAAGATCTGCGGGGCCCTGCCATATATTTT. This sequence encodes CSVEDLRGPAIYF.

This chain links TRBV7-2 with TRBJ2-7; 9 bases line up with TRBD1. Germline V lookup: CDR1 SGHTA, CDR2 FQGNSA. J gave up 4 bases and V 2 bases, and 3 bases lay outside the gene matches. The CDR3 spans 14 residues. The CDR3 is CASSLRQGEYEQYF. CDR3 DNA sequence: TGTGCCAGCAGCTTAAGACAGGGGGAGTACGAGCAGTACTTC.

The rearrangement links TRBV7-9 to TRBJ2-1; the D gene is possibly TRBD1 (8 bases). This CDR3 has 15 amino acids. V was clipped by 5 bases and J by 7 bases, with 18 bases between them. CDR1 and CDR2 from the germline V gene are SEHNR and FQNEAQ (reference sequence). The CDR3 is CASSATGGAGNEQFF. The CDR3, as DNA: TGTGCCAGCAGCGCCACAGGGGGGGCGGGGAATGAGCAGTTCTTC. Supplemented by reference TRBV7-9 and TRBJ2-1, the full variable domain reads DTGVSQNPRHKITKRGQNVTFRCDPISEHNRLYWYRQTLGQGPEFLTYFQNEAQLEKSRLLSDRFSAERPKGSFSTLEIQRTEQGDSAMYLCASSATGGAGNEQFFGPGTRLTVL.

The rearrangement links TRBV5-1 to TRBJ2-2; 7 nucleotides match TRBD2. The ends lost 2 bases at V and 2 bases at J; junction bases unmatched: 3. Germline loops: CDR1 SGHRS, CDR2 YFSETQ. This CDR3 spans 15 amino acids. This chain's CDR3 is CASSFGGLNTGELFF. In nucleotides, the CDR3 is TGCGCCAGCAGCTTTGGGGGACTAAACACCGGGGAGCTGTTTTTT.

The CDR3 loop is CASTGQYNEQFF. For the CDR3, the DNA is TGTGCCTCGACAGGGCAATACAATGAGCAGTTCTTC. This chain uses TRBV5-4 with TRBJ2-1; 7 bases fit TRBD1. Germline CDR1 SGHNT, CDR2 YYREEE (reference sequence). The CDR3 totals 12 residues. V gave up 10 bases and J gave up 4 bases; unmatched junction bases: 5.

The chain is built from TRBV9 and TRBJ1-1, with D possibly TRBD1 on 6 matching bases. The CDR3 sequence is 16 residues long. The germline V gene has CDR1 SGDLS and CDR2 YYNGEE. V lost 3 bases to trimming and J lost 1 base, with 16 bases between them. The CDR3 sequence is CASSARTGQPNTEAFF. CDR3 in DNA: TGTGCCAGCAGCGCGAGGACCGGACAGCCGAACACTGAAGCTTTCTTT.

The chain joins TRBV7-9 to TRBJ2-5; D is possibly TRBD2 (5 bases). Germline V lookup: CDR1 SEHNR, CDR2 FQNEAQ (reference sequence). Trimming cost V 1 base and J 5 bases, with 8 bases left between them. The CDR3 is made up of 13 amino acids. The DNA for the CDR3 is TGTGCCAGCAGCTTAGGAGGGCGGGAGACCCAGTACTTC. This sequence encodes CASSLGGRETQYF.